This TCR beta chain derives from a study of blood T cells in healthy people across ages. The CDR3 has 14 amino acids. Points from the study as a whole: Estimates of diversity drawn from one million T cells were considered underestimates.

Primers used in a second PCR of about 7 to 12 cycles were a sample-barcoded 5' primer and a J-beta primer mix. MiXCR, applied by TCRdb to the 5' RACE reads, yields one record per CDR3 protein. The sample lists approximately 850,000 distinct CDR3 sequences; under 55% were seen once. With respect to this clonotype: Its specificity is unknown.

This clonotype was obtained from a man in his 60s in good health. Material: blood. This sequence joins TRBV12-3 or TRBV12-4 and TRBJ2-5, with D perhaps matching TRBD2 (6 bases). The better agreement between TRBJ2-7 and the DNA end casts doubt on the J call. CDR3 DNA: TGTGCCAGCAGTTTTGCGGGGATATTCGACGAGCAGTACTTC. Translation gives CASSFAGIFDEQYF.